This passage covers 21 T cell receptor beta chains from one sample sequenced in a study of cytomegalovirus exposure and HLA in healthy donors (dated by TCRdb to 2016 to 2017). Library preparation used the immunoSEQ multiplex PCR assay. For the multiplex PCR, a mixture combining 60 forward primers for TCR Vbeta segments and 13 reverse primers for TCR Jbeta segments was used. Sourced from immuneACCESS, this table was stored by TCRdb with only in-frame sequences that have V and J called. A share of the clones is absent; for the studies checked, an unresolved V gene accounts for under half, and the remainder has no known explanation. Across this sample there are 150,000 to 250,000 clones, with about four fifths seen only once. Approximately 1.5% of the sample belongs to the ten largest clones. The sequencing sample was made of PBMCs. These receptors were obtained from a girl between 10 and 17 years old in good health and CMV-seropositive.

CDR3 DNA sequence: TGTGCCAGCAGTTCCTCCAGGGGCTACGAGCAGTACTTC. It is translated as CASSSSRGYEQYF. This chain joins TRBV6-5 and TRBJ2-7; TRBD1 might be the D (6 bases). Germline V lookup: CDR1 MNHEY, CDR2 SVGAGI. The CDR3 length is 13 residues. Trimming left V 4 bases short and J 3 bases short, with 10 bases between.

The genes are TRBV9 and TRBJ2-3, with TRBD2 matching over 9 bases. Germline-derived CDR1 and CDR2 are SGDLS and YYNGEE. V lost 4 bases and J lost 5; bases outside the gene matches: 11. The CDR3 covers 16 residues. CDR3 region: CASSPSGGGAIDTQYF. CDR3 sequence (DNA): TGTGCCAGCAGCCCTAGCGGCGGGGGGGCGATAGATACGCAGTATTTT.

The chain couples TRBV10-1 to TRBJ1-1; TRBD1 aligns across 7 bases. V was clipped by 0 bases and J by 11 bases; unmatched bases: 6. The CDR3 has 13 amino acids. Germline V gives CDR1 WNHNN, CDR2 SYGVQD (reference sequence). CDR3 amino acids: CASSESGGDWAFF. The CDR3 nucleotides read TGCGCCAGCAGTGAGTCAGGGGGCGACTGGGCTTTCTTT.

This clone has only a few counts. The genes are TRBV4-1 and TRBJ1-2; 8 bases line up with TRBD1. Germline V gene sequence: CDR1 MGHRA, CDR2 YSYEKL. The CDR3 covers 12 residues. The trim removed 3 bases at V and 10 bases at J, leaving 4 bases unmatched. CDR3 residues: CASSHMDRAYTF. CDR3 nucleotide sequence: TGCGCCAGCAGCCATATGGACAGGGCCTACACCTTC.

The chain joins TRBV10-2 to TRBJ1-5; D unresolved. Germline CDR1 and CDR2: WSHSY and SAAADI. Between the trimmed V and J ends, which lost 2 bases and 9 bases, there was a span of 8 bases. The CDR3 length is 12 residues. The CDR3 DNA is TGCGCCAGCAGTGAGCCTATGAGGCCCCAGCATTTT. Its protein product is CASSEPMRPQHF.

J is TRBJ1-4 and V is TRBV4-3, with TRBD1 matching over 8 bases. CDR3 size: 17 residues. Germline CDR1 reads LGHNA; CDR2 reads YSLEER. Losses at the gene ends were 4 bases for V and 8 bases for J; bases not matched to a gene: 15. The CDR3 DNA reads as TGCGCCAGCAGCCTGACTCACAAGGGACAGGTAGTCGAAAAACTGTTTTTT. Its protein product is CASSLTHKGQVVEKLFF.

The chain is built from TRBV5-1 and TRBJ1-5; D uncertain. CDR1 and CDR2 (germline): SGHRS, YFSETQ. V lost 2 bases to trimming and J lost 8 bases, with 11 bases between them. The CDR3 spans 13 residues. CDR3: CASSFAGKEPQHF. The CDR3, as DNA: TGCGCCAGCAGCTTCGCAGGAAAAGAGCCCCAGCATTTT.

The gene calls are TRBV7-9 and TRBJ1-2; 8 nucleotides match TRBD1. Germline CDR1 is SEHNR and CDR2 is FQNEAQ (reference sequence). The CDR3 contains 13 residues. The J segment lost 6 bases and the V segment lost 3 bases, leaving 3 bases of the junction unmatched. The DNA of the CDR3 is TGTGCCAGCAGCTTGGGGGACAGGAATGGCTACACCTTC. It is translated as CASSLGDRNGYTF.

This clone has only a few counts. This sequence joins TRBV28 and TRBJ1-4, with 8 nucleotides matching TRBD1. The trim removed 5 bases at V and 7 bases at J, leaving 6 bases unmatched. CDR3 length: 14 residues. From germline, CDR1 is MDHEN and CDR2 SYDVKM. The CDR3 DNA follows: TGTGCCAGCAGTGTGACAGGGGAGGTTGAAAAACTGTTTTTT. It codes for CASSVTGEVEKLFF.

The CDR3 DNA follows: TGTGCCAGCAGCCCCTTTAGCGGGGGGCCTTACCGCCCGGATACGCAGTATTTT. Amino acid sequence: CASSPFSGGPYRPDTQYF. The chain links TRBV7-2 to TRBJ2-3; TRBD2 matches 10 bases. V lost 5 bases, J lost 6 bases, and 17 bases stayed unmatched. The CDR3 has 18 amino acids. Germline V gives CDR1 SGHTA, CDR2 FQGNSA.

Only a few counts were recorded for this clone. The V gene is TRBV25-1, the J gene TRBJ2-3, with 7 bases fitting TRBD2. Germline V lookup: CDR1 MGHDK, CDR2 SYGVNS. With 5 bases clipped from V and 4 bases from J, the junction kept 12 bases outside the gene matches. The CDR3 runs 16 residues. The CDR3, as DNA: TGTGCCAGCAGTCCCTATGCCAGCGGGGCTGCAGATACGCAGTATTTT. Translation gives CASSPYASGAADTQYF.

This chain uses TRBV11-2 with TRBJ1-3; D is undetermined. The CDR3 is made up of 14 amino acids. Germline lookup yields CDR1 SGHAT and CDR2 FQNNGV. The V gene lost 6 bases and the J gene lost 0 bases, with 9 bases spanning the gap. The CDR3 loop reads CASRQISSGNTIYF. In nucleotides, the CDR3 is TGTGCCAGCAGACAGATCTCCTCTGGAAACACCATATATTTT.

V and J are TRBV2 and TRBJ2-1, with D possibly matching TRBD2 (5 bases). The CDR3 consists of 13 residues. Germline V lookup: CDR1 SNHLY, CDR2 FYNNEI. The V gene lost 5 bases and the J gene lost 6 bases, with 11 bases spanning the gap. This CDR3 reads CASSQDSANEQFF. In nucleotides, the CDR3 is TGTGCCAGCAGTCAGGACTCCGCCAATGAGCAGTTCTTC.

This clone was seen a handful of times. The chain links TRBV10-3 to TRBJ2-2; TRBD1 is a possible D gene (5 bases). The V and J ends lost 4 bases and 1 base respectively, with 10 bases between them. The length of the CDR3 is 15 residues. Germline values: CDR1 ENHRY, CDR2 SYGVKD. CDR3 coding DNA: TGTGCCATCAGTGCATCGCAGGGGAACACCGGGGAGCTGTTTTTT. Its translation is CAISASQGNTGELFF.

CDR3: CASSEDAGSPYNEQFF. DNA of the CDR3: TGTGCCAGCAGTGAGGATGCGGGGAGTCCCTACAATGAGCAGTTCTTC. J is TRBJ2-1 and V is TRBV6-4; TRBD2 might be the D (6 bases). Germline CDR1 and CDR2: MRHNA and SNTAGT. CDR3 length: 16 residues. Trimming removed 3 bases from V and 2 bases from J, with 14 bases in between.

The CDR3 region has the DNA TGTGCCATCAGTGAACAGGGCGACGGGGAGCTGTTTTTT. Its translation is CAISEQGDGELFF. V gene TRBV10-3 combines with J gene TRBJ2-2; D may be TRBD1 (6 bases). Looked up from germline, CDR1 is ENHRY and CDR2 is SYGVKD. This CDR3 comprises 13 residues. Trimming shortened V by 3 bases and J by 7 bases, and 9 bases separated the two germline ends.

The chain recombines TRBV19 with TRBJ1-5; a weak D match, TRBD1 (6 bases). The CDR3 covers 16 residues. Germline CDR1 is LNHDA and CDR2 is SQIVND (reference sequence). V lost 4 bases and J lost 4, with 17 bases in between. The CDR3, as DNA: TGTGCCAGTAGTACCTTTCCCAGGGGTAGAAATCAGCCCCAGCATTTT. Residues: CASSTFPRGRNQPQHF.

This chain connects TRBV5-4 to TRBJ2-1, with 15 positions matching TRBD2. Germline V gene sequence: CDR1 SGHNT, CDR2 YYREEE (reference sequence). V lost 4 bases and J lost 7; bases outside the gene matches: 3. This CDR3 has 15 amino acids. DNA of the CDR3: TGTGCCAGCAGCGCTGGACTAGCGGGAGGGAATGAGCAGTTCTTC. It translates to CASSAGLAGGNEQFF.

The chain is built from TRBV10-3 and TRBJ1-1; a possible D gene is TRBD1 (5 bases). V was trimmed by 8 bases and J by 1 base, leaving 14 bases between them. In germline, CDR1 is ENHRY, CDR2 SYGVKD. CDR3 length: 14 amino acids. The CDR3 DNA sequence: TGTGCCATCGGTGCGGCAGGGCGGAACACTGAAGCTTTCTTT. Its protein product is CAIGAAGRNTEAFF.

The chain employs TRBV5-1 and TRBJ2-1; 12 positions match TRBD1. The V and J ends lost 0 bases and 0 bases, in that order; junction bases with no gene match: 4. Germline V CDR1 and CDR2: SGHRS, YFSETQ. The CDR3 totals 18 residues. The CDR3 is CASSLVGDRGHSYNEQFF. The CDR3 region has the DNA TGCGCCAGCAGCTTGGTTGGGGACAGGGGGCACTCCTACAATGAGCAGTTCTTC.

This CDR3 reads CASSDSSSGGADEQFF. For the CDR3, the DNA is TGTGCCAGCAGTGACTCGAGCAGCGGGGGGGCTGATGAGCAGTTCTTC. The rearrangement uses TRBV6-4 and TRBJ2-1; the match to TRBD2 covers 10 bases. This CDR3 has 16 residues. V shed 0 bases and J 8 bases; nucleotides not matched to a gene: 7. Per germline, CDR1 MRHNA and CDR2 SNTAGT.